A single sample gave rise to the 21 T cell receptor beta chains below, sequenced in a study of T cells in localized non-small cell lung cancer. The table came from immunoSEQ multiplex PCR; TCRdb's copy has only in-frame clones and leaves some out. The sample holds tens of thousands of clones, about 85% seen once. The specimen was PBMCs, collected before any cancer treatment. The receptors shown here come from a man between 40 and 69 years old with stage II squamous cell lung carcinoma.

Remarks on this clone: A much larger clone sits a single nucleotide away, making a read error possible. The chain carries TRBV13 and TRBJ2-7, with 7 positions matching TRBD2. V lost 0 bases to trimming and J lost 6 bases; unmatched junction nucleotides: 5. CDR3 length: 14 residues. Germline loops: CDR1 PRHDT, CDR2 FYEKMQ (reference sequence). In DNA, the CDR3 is TGTGCCAGCAGCTTAGGAGGGACTACCAGCGAGCAGTACTTC. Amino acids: CASSLGGTTSEQYF.

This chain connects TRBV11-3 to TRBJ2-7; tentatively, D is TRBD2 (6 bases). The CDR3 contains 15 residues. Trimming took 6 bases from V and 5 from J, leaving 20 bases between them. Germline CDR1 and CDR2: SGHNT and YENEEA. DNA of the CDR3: TGTGCCAGCAGTAAGGCGGGGTGGTCTGAGCACGAGCAGTACTTC. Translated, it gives CASSKAGWSEHEQYF.

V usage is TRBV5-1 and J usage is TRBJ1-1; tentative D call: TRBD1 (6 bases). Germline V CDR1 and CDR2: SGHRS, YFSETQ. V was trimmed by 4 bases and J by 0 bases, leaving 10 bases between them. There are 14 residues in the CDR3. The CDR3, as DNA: TGCGCCAGCAGCGTAGGACAGATGAACACTGAAGCTTTCTTT. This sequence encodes CASSVGQMNTEAFF. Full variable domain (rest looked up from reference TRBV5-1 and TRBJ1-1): KAGVTQTPRYLIKTRGQQVTLSCSPISGHRSVSWYQQTPGQGLQFLFEYFSETQRNKGNFPGRFSGRQFSNSRSEMNVSTLELGDSALYLCASSVGQMNTEAFFGQGTRLTVV.

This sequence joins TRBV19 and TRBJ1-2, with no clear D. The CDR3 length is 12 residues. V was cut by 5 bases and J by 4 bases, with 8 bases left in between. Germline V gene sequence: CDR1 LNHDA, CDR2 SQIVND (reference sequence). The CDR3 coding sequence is TGTGCCAGTAGTGGCGGCACCTATGGCTACACCTTC. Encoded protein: CASSGGTYGYTF.

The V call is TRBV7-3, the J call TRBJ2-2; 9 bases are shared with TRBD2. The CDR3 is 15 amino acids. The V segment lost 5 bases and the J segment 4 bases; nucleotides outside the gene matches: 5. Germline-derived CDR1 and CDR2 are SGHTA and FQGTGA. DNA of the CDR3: TGTGCCAGCAGCCTTAGCGGGAGAGGCACCGGGGAGCTGTTTTTT. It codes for CASSLSGRGTGELFF.

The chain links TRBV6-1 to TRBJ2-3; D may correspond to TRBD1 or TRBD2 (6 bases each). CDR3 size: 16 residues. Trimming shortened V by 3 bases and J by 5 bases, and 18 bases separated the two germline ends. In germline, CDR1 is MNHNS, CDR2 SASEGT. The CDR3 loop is CASSDLGTQGRDTQYF. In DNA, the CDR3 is TGTGCCAGCAGTGACCTCGGGACTCAGGGGCGAGATACGCAGTATTTT.

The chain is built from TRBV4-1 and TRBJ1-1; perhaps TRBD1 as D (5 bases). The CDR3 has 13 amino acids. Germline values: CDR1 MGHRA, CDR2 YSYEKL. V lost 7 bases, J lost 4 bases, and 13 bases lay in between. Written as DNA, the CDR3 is TGCGCCAGCACACTTTCGGGGACCACTGAAGCTTTCTTT. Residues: CASTLSGTTEAFF.

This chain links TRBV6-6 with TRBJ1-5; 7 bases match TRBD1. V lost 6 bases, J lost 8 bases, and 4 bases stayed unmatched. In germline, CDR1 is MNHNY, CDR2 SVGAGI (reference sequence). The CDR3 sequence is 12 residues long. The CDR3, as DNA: TGTGCCAGCAGGAGGGGGCTTGAGCCCCAGCATTTT. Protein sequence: CASRRGLEPQHF.

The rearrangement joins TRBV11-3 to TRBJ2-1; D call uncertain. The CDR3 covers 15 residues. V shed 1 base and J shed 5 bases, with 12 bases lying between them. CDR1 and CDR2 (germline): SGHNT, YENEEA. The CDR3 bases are TGTGCCAGCAGCTTAGGTAGCTCGATCCACAATGAGCAGTTCTTC. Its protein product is CASSLGSSIHNEQFF.

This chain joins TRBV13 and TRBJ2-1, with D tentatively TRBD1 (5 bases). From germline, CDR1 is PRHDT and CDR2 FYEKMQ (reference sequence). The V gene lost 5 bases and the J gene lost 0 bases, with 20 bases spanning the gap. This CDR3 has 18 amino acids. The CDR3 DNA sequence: TGTGCCAGCAGCCCGCAAATACAGGCGCCCCGCTCCTACAATGAGCAGTTCTTC. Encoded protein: CASSPQIQAPRSYNEQFF.

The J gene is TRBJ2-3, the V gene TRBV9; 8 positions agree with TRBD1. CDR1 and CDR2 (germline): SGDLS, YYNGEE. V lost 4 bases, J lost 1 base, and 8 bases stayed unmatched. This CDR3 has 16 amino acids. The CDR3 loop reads CASSPPATGGTDTQYF. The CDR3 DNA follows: TGTGCCAGCAGCCCCCCGGCGACAGGGGGCACAGATACGCAGTATTTT.

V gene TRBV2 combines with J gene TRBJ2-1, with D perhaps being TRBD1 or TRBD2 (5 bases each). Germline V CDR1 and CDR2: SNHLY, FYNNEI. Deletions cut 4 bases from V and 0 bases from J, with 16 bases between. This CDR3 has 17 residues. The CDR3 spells CASSVFGDLSSYNEQFF. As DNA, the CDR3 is TGTGCCAGCAGTGTGTTTGGGGACCTGAGCTCCTACAATGAGCAGTTCTTC.

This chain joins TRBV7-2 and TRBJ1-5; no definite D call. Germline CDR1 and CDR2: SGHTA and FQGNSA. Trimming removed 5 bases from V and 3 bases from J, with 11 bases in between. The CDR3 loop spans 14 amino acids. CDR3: CASSATGINQPQHF. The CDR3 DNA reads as TGTGCCAGCAGCGCGACCGGGATCAATCAGCCCCAGCATTTT.

The CDR3 bases are TGTGCCAGCAGTAGAGCGGCCAGACAGGGGACCCAGTACTTC. Translated: CASSRAARQGTQYF. J is TRBJ2-5 and V is TRBV2, with TRBD1 matching 7 bases. V trimming: 5 bases; J trimming: 7 bases; junction bases outside the gene matches: 10. From germline, CDR1 is SNHLY and CDR2 FYNNEI. The CDR3 length is 14 residues.

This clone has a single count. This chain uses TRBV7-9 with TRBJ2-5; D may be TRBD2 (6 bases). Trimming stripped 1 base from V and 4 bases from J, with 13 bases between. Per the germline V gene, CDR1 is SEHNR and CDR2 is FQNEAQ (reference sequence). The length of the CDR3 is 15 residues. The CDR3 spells CASSLELGGGETQYF. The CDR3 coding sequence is TGTGCCAGCAGCTTAGAGTTGGGGGGAGGAGAGACCCAGTACTTC.

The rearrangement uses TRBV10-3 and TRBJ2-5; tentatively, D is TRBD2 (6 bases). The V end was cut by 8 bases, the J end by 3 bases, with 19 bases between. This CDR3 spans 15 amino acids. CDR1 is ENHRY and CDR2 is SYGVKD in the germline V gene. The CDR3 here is CAIAEGTLTKETQYF. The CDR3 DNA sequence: TGTGCCATCGCGGAGGGGACGCTGACCAAAGAGACCCAGTACTTC.

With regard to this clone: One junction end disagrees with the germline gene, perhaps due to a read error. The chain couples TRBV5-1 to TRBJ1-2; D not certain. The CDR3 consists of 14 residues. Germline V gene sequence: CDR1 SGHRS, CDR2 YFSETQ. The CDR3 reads CASSWNDGNSGYTF. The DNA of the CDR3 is TGCGCCAGCAGCTGGAATGACGGGAACTCTGGCTACACCTTC.

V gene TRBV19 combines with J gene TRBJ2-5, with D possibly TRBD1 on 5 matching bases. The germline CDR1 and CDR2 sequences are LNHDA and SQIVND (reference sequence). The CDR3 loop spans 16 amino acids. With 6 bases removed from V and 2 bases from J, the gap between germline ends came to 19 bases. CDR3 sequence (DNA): TGTGCCAGTAGGCCGAATAAGCAGGGCTTTCAAGAGACCCAGTACTTC. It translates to CASRPNKQGFQETQYF.

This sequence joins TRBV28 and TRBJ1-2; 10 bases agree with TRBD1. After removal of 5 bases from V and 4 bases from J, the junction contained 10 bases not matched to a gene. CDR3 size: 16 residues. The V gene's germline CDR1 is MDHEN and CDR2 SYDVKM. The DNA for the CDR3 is TGTGCCAGCAGTGCCGGGACAGGGGTTCATTCCTATGGCTACACCTTC. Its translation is CASSAGTGVHSYGYTF.

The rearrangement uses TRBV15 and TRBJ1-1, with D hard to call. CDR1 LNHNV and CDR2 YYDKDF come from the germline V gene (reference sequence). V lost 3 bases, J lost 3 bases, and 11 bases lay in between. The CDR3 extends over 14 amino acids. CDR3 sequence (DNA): TGTGCCACCAGCAGGGGGAGTGGGCACACTGAAGCTTTCTTT. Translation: CATSRGSGHTEAFF.

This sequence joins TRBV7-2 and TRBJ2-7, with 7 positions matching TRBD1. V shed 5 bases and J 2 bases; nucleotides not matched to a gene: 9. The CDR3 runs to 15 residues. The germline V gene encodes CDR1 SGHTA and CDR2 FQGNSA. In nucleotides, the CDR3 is TGTGCCAGCAGCGAAGGGACAGCCCTGACCTACGAGCAGTACTTC. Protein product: CASSEGTALTYEQYF.